The 16 T cell receptor beta chains listed next were all sequenced from one sample in a study of T cells in Graves' hyperthyroidism and ophthalmopathy. Amplified regions were TCR beta CDR3 sequences from RNA transcripts. Primed by the HTBI set, a first-round RT-PCR was run on the TCR CDR3. One entry per CDR3 protein results from TCRdb running MiXCR on the multiplex PCR reads. The data contain hundreds of thousands of distinct CDR3 sequences, about a sixth of them singletons. Sequenced material: blood. The origin of the receptors is a woman between 18 and 29 years old with Graves' ophthalmopathy.

This clonotype was found many times. The chain links TRBV5-5 to TRBJ1-1, with D tentatively TRBD1 (5 bases). Trimming cost V 0 bases and J 2 bases, with 11 bases left between them. This CDR3 region has 15 residues. Germline CDR1 SGHKS, CDR2 YYEKEE (reference sequence). The CDR3 DNA sequence: TGTGCCAGCAGCTTGGTGCAGGGTTCAAACACTGAAGCTTTCTTT. It is translated as CASSLVQGSNTEAFF.

The CDR3 DNA sequence: TGTGCCAGCAGCCACGTTAGCGGGAGGGCCCGCAATGAGCAGTTCTTC. Its translation is CASSHVSGRARNEQFF. This chain connects TRBV3-1 to TRBJ2-1, with 11 bases that match TRBD2. Germline CDR1 reads LGHDT; CDR2 reads YNNKEL (reference sequence). V was clipped by 3 bases and J by 6 bases; unmatched bases: 7. This CDR3 spans 16 amino acids.

There are many counts of this clonotype. This chain joins TRBV12-3 or TRBV12-4 and TRBJ1-2; 8 positions match TRBD1. Trimming cost V 5 bases and J 8 bases; bases outside gene matches: 4. The CDR3 has 12 amino acids. The CDR3 protein is CASSPWTGGYTF. In DNA form, the CDR3 reads TGTGCCAGCAGTCCTTGGACAGGGGGCTACACCTTC.

This clonotype has ten or more counts. The rearrangement joins TRBV11-2 to TRBJ1-6, with D perhaps matching TRBD1 (5 bases). This CDR3 comprises 17 residues. CDR1 is SGHAT, CDR2 FQNNGV, per germline. The V and J ends lost 0 bases and 5 bases respectively, with 14 bases between them. The DNA of the CDR3 is TGTGCCAGCAGCTTAGATCTGGTGGAAGGGGATAATTCACCCCTCCACTTT. Protein sequence: CASSLDLVEGDNSPLHF.

This clonotype was observed at least ten times. The chain couples TRBV28 to TRBJ2-1; no clear D. CDR1 and CDR2 from the germline V gene are MDHEN and SYDVKM. V was clipped by 5 bases and J by 10 bases, with 12 bases between them. The CDR3 totals 12 residues. CDR3 in DNA: TGTGCCAGCAGTCCCCCTTATGGGGAGCAGTTCTTC. As protein: CASSPPYGEQFF.

This chain connects TRBV7-6 to TRBJ1-2; 11 bases fit TRBD1. The CDR3 loop spans 18 amino acids. Trimming took 1 base from V and 4 from J; bases not matched to a gene: 11. The germline gives CDR1 SGHVS, CDR2 FNYEAQ. CDR3 DNA sequence: TGTGCCAGCAGCTTAGACCTCCCCGGGACAGGGGGAATCTATGGCTACACCTTC. The encoded protein is CASSLDLPGTGGIYGYTF.

Only a few counts were recorded for this clonotype. The J gene is TRBJ1-1, the V gene TRBV6-6; D gene ambiguous. V was trimmed by 2 bases and J by 3 bases, leaving 10 bases between them. The CDR3 totals 14 residues. Germline loops: CDR1 MNHNY, CDR2 SVGAGI (reference sequence). The DNA of the CDR3 is TGTGCCAGCAGTTACGGCGGTGGGCACACTGAAGCTTTCTTT. Encoded protein: CASSYGGGHTEAFF.

This clonotype was seen at least ten times. The V call is TRBV3-1, the J call TRBJ2-3, with D hard to call. Trimming pared 4 bases from V and 6 bases from J, leaving 8 bases between. Germline values: CDR1 LGHDT, CDR2 YNNKEL (reference sequence). This CDR3 contains 12 residues. Here the CDR3 reads CASSPSPDTQYF. CDR3 in DNA: TGTGCCAGCAGCCCGAGTCCGGATACGCAGTATTTT.

This clonotype was recorded once. J is TRBJ2-1 and V is TRBV20-1; the match to TRBD2 covers 10 bases. V lost 2 bases, J lost 7 bases, and 5 bases stayed unmatched. Germline-derived CDR1 and CDR2 are DFQATT and SNEGSKA (reference sequence). The CDR3 covers 14 residues. In DNA form, the CDR3 reads TGCAGTGCTAGACCCGAACTAGCGGGAAATGAGCAGTTCTTC. This codes for CSARPELAGNEQFF.

This clonotype was observed many times. The genes are TRBV28 and TRBJ2-1; possible D gene TRBD2, 7 bases. This CDR3 has 14 residues. V was cut by 9 bases and J by 7 bases, with 19 bases left in between. The germline gives CDR1 MDHEN, CDR2 SYDVKM. The CDR3 sequence is CASFEGGAKNEQFF. CDR3 in DNA: TGTGCCAGTTTCGAGGGGGGGGCTAAAAATGAGCAGTTCTTC.

This clonotype has at least ten counts. The rearrangement links TRBV6-1 to TRBJ2-3, with D possibly TRBD2 on 5 matching bases. Germline V CDR1 and CDR2: MNHNS, SASEGT. This CDR3 has 14 amino acids. The V end lost 6 bases, the J end lost 2 bases, and 12 bases lay between the germline ends. CDR3: CASSVSETTDTQYF. In DNA, the CDR3 is TGTGCCAGCAGCGTTAGCGAGACCACAGATACGCAGTATTTT.

This clonotype was counted a few times. The J gene is TRBJ2-2, the V gene TRBV6-2 or TRBV6-3, with 8 bases identical to TRBD2. There are 15 residues in the CDR3. Germline CDR1 reads MNHEY; CDR2 reads SVGEGT. V dropped 2 bases and J dropped 6; count of bases not matched to a gene: 5. For the CDR3, the DNA is TGTGCCAGCAGTTACCCGGGGGGGCCCGCCGGGGAGCTGTTTTTT. Protein: CASSYPGGPAGELFF.

This clonotype appeared a few times. The J gene is TRBJ2-5, the V gene TRBV25-1, with no clear D. V was clipped by 3 bases and J by 2 bases, with 13 bases between them. There are 15 residues in the CDR3. The germline V gene encodes CDR1 MGHDK and CDR2 SYGVNS. The CDR3 sequence: CASSDTSFKQETQYF. CDR3 bases: TGTGCCAGCAGTGATACGAGTTTTAAGCAAGAGACCCAGTACTTC.

This clonotype has ten or more counts. The chain links TRBV28 to TRBJ1-5; D gene uncertain. Trimming pared 6 bases from V and 0 bases from J, leaving 15 bases between. This CDR3 is 16 amino acids long. Germline CDR1 reads MDHEN; CDR2 reads SYDVKM. This CDR3 reads CASRVRYSSSNQPQHF. The CDR3 nucleotides read TGTGCCAGCAGGGTCCGGTACAGTTCTAGCAATCAGCCCCAGCATTTT.

This clonotype was counted at least ten times. The gene calls are TRBV28 and TRBJ1-2; possibly TRBD1 for D (5 bases). The length of the CDR3 is 12 residues. Trimming pared 5 bases from V and 6 bases from J, leaving 10 bases between. Germline values: CDR1 MDHEN, CDR2 SYDVKM. The CDR3, as DNA: TGTGCCAGCAGTCCCAGGGTTCATGGCTACACCTTC. Amino acid sequence: CASSPRVHGYTF.

Concerning this clonotype: A much bigger clone sits one base away, suggesting this may be a read error. This is likely a read error, given that the CDR3 carries no conserved phenylalanine or tryptophan at its end. The CDR3 nucleotides read TGTGCCAGCTCAACACAGGGGGCTAATGAAAAACTGTTTCTT. Translated: CASSTQGANEKLFL. The V and J genes are TRBV18 and TRBJ1-4, with 8 bases fitting TRBD1. V was pared by 5 bases and J by 3 bases, with 2 bases of the junction left unmatched. Per germline, CDR1 KGHSH and CDR2 LQKENI. The CDR3 runs to 14 residues.